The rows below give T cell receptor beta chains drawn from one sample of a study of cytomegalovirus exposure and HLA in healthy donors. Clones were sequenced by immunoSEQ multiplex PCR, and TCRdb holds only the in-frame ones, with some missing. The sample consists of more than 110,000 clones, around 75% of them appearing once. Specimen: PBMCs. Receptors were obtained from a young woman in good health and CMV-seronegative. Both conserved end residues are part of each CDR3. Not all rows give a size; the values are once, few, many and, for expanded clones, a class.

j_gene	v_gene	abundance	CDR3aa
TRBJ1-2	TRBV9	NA	CASCRDTNYGYTF
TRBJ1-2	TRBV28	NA	CASTRTGVSYGYTF
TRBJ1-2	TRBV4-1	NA	CASSLPTGDYGYTF
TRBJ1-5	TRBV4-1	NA	CASSPTGFQPQHF
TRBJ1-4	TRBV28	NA	CASSEILGGEKLFF
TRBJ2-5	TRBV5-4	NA	CASSGAGETQYF
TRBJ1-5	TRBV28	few	CASSIDRDQPQHF
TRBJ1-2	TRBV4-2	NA	CASSPRGPSGGYTF
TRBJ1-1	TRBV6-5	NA	CASSYRGMNTEAFF
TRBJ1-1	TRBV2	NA	CASSHEVNTEAFF
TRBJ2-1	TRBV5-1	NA	CASSLDSIYEQFF
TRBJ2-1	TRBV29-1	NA	CSVAGGAYNEQFF
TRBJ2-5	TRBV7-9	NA	CASSGGLAGVSETQYF
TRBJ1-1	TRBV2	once	CASSARWTEAFF
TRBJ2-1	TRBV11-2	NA	CASSLSWAPYNEQFF
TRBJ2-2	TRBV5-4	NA	CASSFLGEGNTGELFF
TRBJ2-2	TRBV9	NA	CASSRQQGATGELFF
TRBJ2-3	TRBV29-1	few	CSVSGPPGTQYF
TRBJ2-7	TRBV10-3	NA	CAISSGNAGGSYEQYF
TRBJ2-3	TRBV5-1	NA	CASSPGLAGALITDTQYF
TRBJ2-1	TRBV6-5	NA	CASSYSFQGSYNEQFF
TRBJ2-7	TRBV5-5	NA	CASSFYWGREPYEQYF
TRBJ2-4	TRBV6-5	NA	CASSYTGGEDIQYF
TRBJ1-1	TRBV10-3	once	CAISESRGQDTEAFF
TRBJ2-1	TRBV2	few	CASSDAANEQFF
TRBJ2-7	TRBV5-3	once	CARSFTRTGISGTTYEQYF
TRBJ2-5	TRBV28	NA	CASSRPQGQETQYF
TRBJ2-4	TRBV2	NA	CASSDSGVKNIQYF
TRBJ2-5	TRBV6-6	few	CASSSQGQTKTQYF
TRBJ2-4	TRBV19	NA	CASSIGGRISKNIQYF
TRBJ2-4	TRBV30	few	CAWNRQGNIQYF
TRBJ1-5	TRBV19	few	CASSEGQAGNQPQHF
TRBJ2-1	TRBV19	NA	CASTPPHGLRNEQFF
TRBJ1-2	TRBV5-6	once	CASSLNTGQGGGYTF
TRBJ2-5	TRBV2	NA	CASRGLTETQYF
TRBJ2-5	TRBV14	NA	CASSQDWQETQYF
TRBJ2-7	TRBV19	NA	CASSIDFRGVGGAGGEQYF
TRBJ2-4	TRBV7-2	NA	CASSPIEGADQYF
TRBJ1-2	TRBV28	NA	CASSILGGTGIYGYTF
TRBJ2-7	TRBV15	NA	CATSRDEGQTSYEQYF
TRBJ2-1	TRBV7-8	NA	CASSPPLVGNEQFF
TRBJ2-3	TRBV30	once	CAWAGQGLDTQYF
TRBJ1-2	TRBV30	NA	CAWTRQPDGDGTF
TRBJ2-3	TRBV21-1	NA	CASSKGTSGENATQYF
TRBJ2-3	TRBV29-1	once	CSVVPSGTDTQYF
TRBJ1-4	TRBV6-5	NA	CASSYSSQSSEKLFF
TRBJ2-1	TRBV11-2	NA	CASSLDRLAPSYNEQFF
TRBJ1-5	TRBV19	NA	CASRYGAGGSNQPQHF
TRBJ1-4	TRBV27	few	CASSSRQVQQDEKLFF
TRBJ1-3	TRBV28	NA	CASTLPGASGNTIYF
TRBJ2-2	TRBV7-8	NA	CASSASGAWDTGELFF
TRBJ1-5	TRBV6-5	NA	CASSSGGNQPQHF